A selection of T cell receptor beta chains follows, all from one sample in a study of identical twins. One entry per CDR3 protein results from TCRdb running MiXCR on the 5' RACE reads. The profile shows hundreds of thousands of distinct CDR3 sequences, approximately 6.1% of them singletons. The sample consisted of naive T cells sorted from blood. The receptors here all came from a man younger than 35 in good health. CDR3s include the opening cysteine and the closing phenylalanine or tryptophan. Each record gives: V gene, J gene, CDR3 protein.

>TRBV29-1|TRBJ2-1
CSGGQTSGRASTQFF
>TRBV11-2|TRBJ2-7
CASSSDSGTGYEQYF
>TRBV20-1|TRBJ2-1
CSARDPASGRNEQFF
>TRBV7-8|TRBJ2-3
CASSFLLGDTQYF
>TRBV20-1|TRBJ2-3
CSARGLAESSPSTDTQYF
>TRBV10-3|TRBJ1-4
CAIRGGRSDNEKLFF
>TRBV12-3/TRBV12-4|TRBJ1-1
CASTHPTGLNTEAFF
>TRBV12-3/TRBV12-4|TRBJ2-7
CASSPRWERKTYEQYF
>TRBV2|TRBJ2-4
CASSEERAGGKNIQYF
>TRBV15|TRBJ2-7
CATGTPTLREQYF
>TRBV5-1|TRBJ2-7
CASSLESGLTFYEQYF
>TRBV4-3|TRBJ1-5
CASSQWVSQPQHF
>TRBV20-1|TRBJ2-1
CSATGHPRGPYNEQFF
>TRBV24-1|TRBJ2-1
CATSVSSSGRSFQYNEQFF
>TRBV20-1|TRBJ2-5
CSASELRQETQYF
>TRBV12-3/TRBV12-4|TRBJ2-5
CASSLGGGDLQETQYF
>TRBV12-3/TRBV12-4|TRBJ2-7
CASSLVGSAYEQYF
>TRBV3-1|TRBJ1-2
CASSLTKIRTELGVYTF
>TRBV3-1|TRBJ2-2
CASSHQSTGELFF
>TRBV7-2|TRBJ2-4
CASSLAGRNIQYF
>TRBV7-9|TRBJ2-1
CASRNQAGSSYNEQFF
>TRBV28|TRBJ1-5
CASSGPGQGGRAQHF
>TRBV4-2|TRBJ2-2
CASSQQSSGVTGELFF
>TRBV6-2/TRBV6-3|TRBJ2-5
CASRTRTGEETQYF
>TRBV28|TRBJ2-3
CASSRRQGVDTQYF
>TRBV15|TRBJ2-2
CATSMTPRWDTGELFF
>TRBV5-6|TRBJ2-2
CASSLVRQANTGELFF
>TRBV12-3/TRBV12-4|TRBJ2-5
CASSLSAAAQTQYF
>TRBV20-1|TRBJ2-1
CSASRMGQGAYNEQFF
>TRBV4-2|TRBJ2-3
CASIVVGRWGHRALKKDTQYF
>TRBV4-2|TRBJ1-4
CASSQEFALAPHLNEKLFF
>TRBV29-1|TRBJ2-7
CSYHNQGTQYF
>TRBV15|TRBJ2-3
CATSRGAGGSATDTQYF
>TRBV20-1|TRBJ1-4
CSALSGSTNEKLFF
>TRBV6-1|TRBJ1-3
CASSVSSQPYSGNTIYF
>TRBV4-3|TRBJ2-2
CASSRGSNTGELFF
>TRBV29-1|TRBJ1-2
CSVEGVDGYTF
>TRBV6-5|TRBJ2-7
CASSSPRDGAYEQYF
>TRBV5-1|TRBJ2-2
CASSWMVGDTGELFF
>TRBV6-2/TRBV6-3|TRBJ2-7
CASSYPASRFGGYEQYF
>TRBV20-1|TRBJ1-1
CSAPNRGTGGTEAFF
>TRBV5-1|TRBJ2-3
CASSSSVDTQYF
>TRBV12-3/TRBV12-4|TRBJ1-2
CASSLDLRGNYGYTF
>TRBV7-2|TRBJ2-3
CASSLATGVKIDTQYF
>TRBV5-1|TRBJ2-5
CASSWTSEETQYF
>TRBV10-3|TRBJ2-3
CAISEPPGLAGTDTQYF
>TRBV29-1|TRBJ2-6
CSVAKGTPQGANVLTF
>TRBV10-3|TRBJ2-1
CAIRLAESSYNEQFF
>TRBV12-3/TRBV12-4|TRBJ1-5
CASSFRTTEPQHF
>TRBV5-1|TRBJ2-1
CASSGLAGDGNEQFF
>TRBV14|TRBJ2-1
CASSQEPGQGYNEQFF
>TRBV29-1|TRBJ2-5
CSVEDLGQQETQYF
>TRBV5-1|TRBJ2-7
CASTPGQRTYEQYF
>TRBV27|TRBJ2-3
CASSFFGTESTDTQYF